The rows below give T cell receptor beta chains drawn from one sample of a study of T cell changes during pregnancy in multiple sclerosis. Some clones are missing from TCRdb's copy, which holds only in-frame ones; the method was immunoSEQ multiplex PCR. The table shows tens of thousands of clones, with approximately 92% occurring only once. This specimen was CD8+ T cells from peripheral blood mononuclear cells, taken before pregnancy. These receptors were taken from a female donor with multiple sclerosis, enrolled in a pregnancy study. The CDR3 runs from the conserved cysteine through the conserved F or W. The D gene is left open where the match is weak. Clone size is not always given. Where it is, it says once, few, many or a class for expanded clones.

V gene: TRBV7-9
D gene: -
clone size: -
J gene: TRBJ1-2
CDR3 protein: CASEGENYGYTF
CDR3 DNA: TGTGCCAGCGAGGGGGAGAACTATGGCTACACCTTC

V gene: TRBV2
D gene: TRBD1
clone size: -
J gene: TRBJ2-7
CDR3 protein: CASYAGQGIYEQYF
CDR3 DNA: TGTGCCAGTTACGCGGGACAGGGGATCTACGAGCAGTACTTC

V gene: TRBV11-2
D gene: TRBD1
clone size: -
J gene: TRBJ1-1
CDR3 protein: CASSLDRTQGSEAFF
CDR3 DNA: TGTGCCAGCAGCTTAGATCGAACACAGGGGTCTGAAGCTTTCTTT

V gene: TRBV29-1
D gene: TRBD1
clone size: -
J gene: TRBJ1-2
CDR3 protein: CSVGTGEDYGYTF
CDR3 DNA: TGCAGCGTTGGGACAGGGGAGGACTATGGCTACACCTTC

V gene: TRBV19
D gene: TRBD2
clone size: -
J gene: TRBJ2-7
CDR3 protein: CASSPSGRAIYEQYF
CDR3 DNA: TGTGCCAGTAGTCCTAGCGGGAGGGCAATCTACGAGCAGTACTTC

V gene: TRBV19
D gene: TRBD1
clone size: -
J gene: TRBJ1-3
CDR3 protein: CASSIIPTGQGAFGNTIYF
CDR3 DNA: TGTGCCAGTAGTATAATCCCCACTGGACAGGGGGCATTTGGAAACACCATATATTTT

V gene: TRBV4-3
D gene: -
clone size: few
J gene: TRBJ1-2
CDR3 protein: CASSQDFSVTGYYGYTF
CDR3 DNA: TGCGCCAGCAGCCAAGATTTCTCGGTGACAGGATACTATGGCTACACCTTC

V gene: TRBV7-3
D gene: TRBD1
clone size: -
J gene: TRBJ2-2
CDR3 protein: CASSLPVARGKDTGELFF
CDR3 DNA: TGTGCCAGCAGCCTGCCAGTCGCCAGGGGGAAAGACACCGGGGAGCTGTTTTTT

V gene: TRBV7-9
D gene: -
clone size: -
J gene: TRBJ2-7
CDR3 protein: CASSALGTPWVHEQYF
CDR3 DNA: TGTGCCAGCAGCGCCCTCGGGACTCCCTGGGTCCACGAGCAGTACTTC

V gene: TRBV27
D gene: -
clone size: once
J gene: TRBJ2-1
CDR3 protein: CASSLRQGIYNEQFF
CDR3 DNA: TGTGCCAGCAGTTTACGTCAGGGGATCTACAATGAGCAGTTCTTC

V gene: TRBV9
D gene: -
clone size: -
J gene: TRBJ2-1
CDR3 protein: CASSVEQGIGNEQFF
CDR3 DNA: TGTGCCAGCAGCGTAGAACAGGGTATAGGCAATGAGCAGTTCTTC

V gene: TRBV28
D gene: -
clone size: once
J gene: TRBJ1-5
CDR3 protein: CASSDSRQVHQPQHF
CDR3 DNA: TGTGCCAGCAGCGACTCAAGACAGGTGCATCAGCCCCAGCATTTT

V gene: TRBV7-7
D gene: TRBD2
clone size: -
J gene: TRBJ2-5
CDR3 protein: CASSPLAGGQETQYF
CDR3 DNA: TGTGCCAGCAGCCCACTAGCGGGAGGCCAAGAGACCCAGTACTTC

V gene: TRBV27
D gene: TRBD1
clone size: -
J gene: TRBJ2-2
CDR3 protein: CASSLRTGNTGELFF
CDR3 DNA: TGTGCCAGCAGTTTAAGGACAGGGAACACCGGGGAGCTGTTTTTT

V gene: TRBV21-1
D gene: -
clone size: once
J gene: TRBJ1-2
CDR3 protein: CASSKERQGDCQANYGYTF
CDR3 DNA: TGTGCCAGCAGCAAAGAGCGACAGGGGGATTGTCAAGCTAACTATGGCTACACCTTC

V gene: TRBV7-3
D gene: TRBD1
clone size: -
J gene: TRBJ2-5
CDR3 protein: CASSPTGGTQETQYF
CDR3 DNA: TGTGCCAGCAGCCCGACAGGGGGGACCCAAGAGACCCAGTACTTC

V gene: TRBV11-2
D gene: -
clone size: -
J gene: TRBJ1-3
CDR3 protein: CASSLGGRAGSGNTIYF
CDR3 DNA: TGTGCCAGCAGCTTAGGGGGCAGGGCCGGCTCTGGAAACACCATATATTTT

V gene: TRBV7-9
D gene: -
clone size: -
J gene: TRBJ1-4
CDR3 protein: CASSPNRQGDNEKLFF
CDR3 DNA: TGTGCCAGCAGCCCCAACAGGCAGGGTGATAATGAAAAACTGTTTTTT

V gene: TRBV6-5
D gene: -
clone size: -
J gene: TRBJ2-1
CDR3 protein: CASSPYSEAGSEQFF
CDR3 DNA: TGTGCCAGCAGTCCATACTCAGAAGCGGGTAGTGAGCAGTTCTTC

V gene: TRBV28
D gene: -
clone size: -
J gene: TRBJ2-1
CDR3 protein: CASSPSGAGVGNEQFF
CDR3 DNA: TGTGCCAGCAGTCCCTCGGGGGCGGGAGTAGGCAATGAGCAGTTCTTC

V gene: TRBV7-2
D gene: TRBD1
clone size: -
J gene: TRBJ2-2
CDR3 protein: CASSSHPGQGTTGELFF
CDR3 DNA: TGTGCCAGCAGCTCCCACCCGGGACAGGGGACCACCGGGGAGCTGTTTTTT

V gene: TRBV27
D gene: TRBD1
clone size: -
J gene: TRBJ1-1
CDR3 protein: CASGAGTVNTEAFF
CDR3 DNA: TGTGCCAGCGGAGCCGGGACAGTGAACACTGAAGCTTTCTTT

V gene: TRBV13
D gene: -
clone size: -
J gene: TRBJ2-2
CDR3 protein: CASSGNQGKVAGELFF
CDR3 DNA: TGTGCCAGCAGCGGTAATCAGGGGAAAGTGGCCGGGGAGCTGTTTTTT